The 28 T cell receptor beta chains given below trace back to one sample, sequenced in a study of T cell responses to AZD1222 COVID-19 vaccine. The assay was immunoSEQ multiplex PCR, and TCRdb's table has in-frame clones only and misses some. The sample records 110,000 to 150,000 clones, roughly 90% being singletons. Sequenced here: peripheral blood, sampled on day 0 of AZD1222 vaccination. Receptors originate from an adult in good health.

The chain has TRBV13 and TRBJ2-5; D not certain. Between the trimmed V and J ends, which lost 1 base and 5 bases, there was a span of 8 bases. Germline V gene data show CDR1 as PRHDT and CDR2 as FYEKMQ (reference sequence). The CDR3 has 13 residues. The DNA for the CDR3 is TGTGCCAGCAGCTTAGCGATCGGGGAGACCCAGTACTTC. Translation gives CASSLAIGETQYF.

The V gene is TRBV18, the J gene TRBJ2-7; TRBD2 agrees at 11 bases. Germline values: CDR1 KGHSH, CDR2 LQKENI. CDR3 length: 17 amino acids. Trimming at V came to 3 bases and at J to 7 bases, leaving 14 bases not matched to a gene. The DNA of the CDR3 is TGTGCCAGCTCACCGCCCGGGCCCCTAGCGGGGGGACTGGAGCAGTACTTC. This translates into CASSPPGPLAGGLEQYF.

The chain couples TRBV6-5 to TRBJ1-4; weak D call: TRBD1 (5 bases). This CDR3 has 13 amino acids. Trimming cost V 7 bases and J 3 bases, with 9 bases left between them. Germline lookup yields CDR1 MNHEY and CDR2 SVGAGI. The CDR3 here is CASKKTANEKLFF. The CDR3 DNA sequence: TGTGCCAGCAAAAAGACAGCTAATGAAAAACTGTTTTTT.

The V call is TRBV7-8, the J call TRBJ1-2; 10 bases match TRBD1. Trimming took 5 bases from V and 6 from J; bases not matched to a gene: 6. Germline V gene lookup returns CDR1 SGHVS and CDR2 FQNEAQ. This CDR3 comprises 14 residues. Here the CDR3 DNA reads TGTGCCAGCAGCCCAAGGACAGGGGGGAATGGCTACACCTTC. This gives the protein CASSPRTGGNGYTF.

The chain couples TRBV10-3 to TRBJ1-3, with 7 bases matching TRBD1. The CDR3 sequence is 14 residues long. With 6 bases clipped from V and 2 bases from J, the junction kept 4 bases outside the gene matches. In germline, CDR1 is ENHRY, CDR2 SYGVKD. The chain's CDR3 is CAIRSDRAGNTIYF. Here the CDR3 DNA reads TGTGCCATCAGATCCGACAGGGCTGGAAACACCATATATTTT.

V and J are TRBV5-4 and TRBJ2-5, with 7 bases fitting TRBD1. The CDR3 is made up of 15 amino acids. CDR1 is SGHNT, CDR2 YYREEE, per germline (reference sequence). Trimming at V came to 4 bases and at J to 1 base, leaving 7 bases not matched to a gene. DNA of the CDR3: TGTGCCAGCAGCCCCAGGGGGATGGCCCAAGAGACCCAGTACTTC. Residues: CASSPRGMAQETQYF.

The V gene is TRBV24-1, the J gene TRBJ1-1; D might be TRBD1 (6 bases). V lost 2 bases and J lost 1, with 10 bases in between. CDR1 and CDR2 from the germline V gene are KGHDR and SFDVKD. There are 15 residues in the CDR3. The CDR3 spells CATSDSRRGNTEAFF. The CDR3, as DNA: TGTGCCACCAGTGATTCTCGCAGGGGGAACACTGAAGCTTTCTTT.

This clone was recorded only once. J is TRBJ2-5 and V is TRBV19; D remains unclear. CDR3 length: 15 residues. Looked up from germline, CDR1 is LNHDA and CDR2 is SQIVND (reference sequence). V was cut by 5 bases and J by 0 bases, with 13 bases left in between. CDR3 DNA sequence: TGTGCCAGTAGTGTCTACCTGAAGTACCAAGAGACCCAGTACTTC. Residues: CASSVYLKYQETQYF.

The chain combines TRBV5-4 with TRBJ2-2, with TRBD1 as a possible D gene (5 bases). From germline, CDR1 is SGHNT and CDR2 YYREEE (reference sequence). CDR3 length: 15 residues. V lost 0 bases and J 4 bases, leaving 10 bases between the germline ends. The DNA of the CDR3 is TGTGCCAGCAGCTTGGGCAGGGAAGGCACCGGGGAGCTGTTTTTT. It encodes CASSLGREGTGELFF.

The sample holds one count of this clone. CDR3 residues: CASSQFSGELFF. Here the CDR3 DNA reads TGCGCCAGCAGCCAATTTTCCGGGGAGCTGTTTTTT. The chain employs TRBV4-1 and TRBJ2-2; D is undetermined. This CDR3 is 12 amino acids long. The ends were cut back, 2 bases at V and 6 bases at J, with 4 bases in the middle. CDR1 MGHRA and CDR2 YSYEKL come from the germline V gene.

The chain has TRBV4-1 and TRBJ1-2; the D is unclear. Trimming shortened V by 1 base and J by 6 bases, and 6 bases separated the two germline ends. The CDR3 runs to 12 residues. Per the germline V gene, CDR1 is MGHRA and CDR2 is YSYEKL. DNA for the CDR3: TGCGCCAGCAGCCAAGGGTACGATGGCTACACCTTC. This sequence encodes CASSQGYDGYTF.

CDR3 DNA sequence: TGTGCCAGCAGCCAAGGTTGGGGACAGGGATACAATGAGCAGTTCTTC. It specifies CASSQGWGQGYNEQFF. J is TRBJ2-1 and V is TRBV14; TRBD1 aligns across 9 bases. Trimming removed 1 base from V and 4 bases from J; junction bases left unmatched: 5. The CDR3 runs to 16 residues. Germline CDR1 reads SGHDN; CDR2 reads FVKESK.

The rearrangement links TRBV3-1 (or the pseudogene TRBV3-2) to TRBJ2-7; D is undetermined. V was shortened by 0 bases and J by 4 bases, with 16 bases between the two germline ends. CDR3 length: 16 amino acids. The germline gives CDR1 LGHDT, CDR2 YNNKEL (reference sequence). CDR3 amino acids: CASSQEFVEKPYEQYF. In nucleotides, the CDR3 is TGTGCCAGCAGCCAAGAATTTGTGGAAAAACCGTACGAGCAGTACTTC.

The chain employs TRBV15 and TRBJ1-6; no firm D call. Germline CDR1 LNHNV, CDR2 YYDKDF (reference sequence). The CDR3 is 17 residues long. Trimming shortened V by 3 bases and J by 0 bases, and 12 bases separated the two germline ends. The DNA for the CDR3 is TGTGCCACCAGCAGCGGCTTCAGTGTCTCCTATAATTCACCCCTCCACTTT. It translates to CATSSGFSVSYNSPLHF.

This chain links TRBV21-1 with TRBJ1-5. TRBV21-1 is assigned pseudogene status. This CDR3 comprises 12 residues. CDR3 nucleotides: TGTGCCAGCAGCTTCGCAACTGGGCCCCAGCATTTT. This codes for CASSFATGPQHF.

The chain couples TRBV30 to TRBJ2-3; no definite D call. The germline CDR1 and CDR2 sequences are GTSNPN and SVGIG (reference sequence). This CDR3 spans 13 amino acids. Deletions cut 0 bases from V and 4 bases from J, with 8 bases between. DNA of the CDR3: TGTGCCTGGAGTGTACGTCGGGCAGATACGCAGTATTTT. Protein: CAWSVRRADTQYF.

The CDR3 protein is CATSDPSGGVYNEQFF. In DNA, the CDR3 is TGTGCCACCAGTGACCCTAGCGGGGGGGTCTACAATGAGCAGTTCTTC. The genes are TRBV24-1 and TRBJ2-1; 12 bases agree with TRBD2. Per the germline V gene, CDR1 is KGHDR and CDR2 is SFDVKD. This CDR3 spans 16 amino acids. V shed 4 bases and J 3 bases; nucleotides not matched to a gene: 3.

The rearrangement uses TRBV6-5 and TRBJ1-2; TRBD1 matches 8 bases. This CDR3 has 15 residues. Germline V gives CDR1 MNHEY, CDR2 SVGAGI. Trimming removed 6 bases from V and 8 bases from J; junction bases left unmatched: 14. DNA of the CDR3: TGTGCCAGCAGGACACTCGACAGGGGCCCGGGGGGCTACACCTTC. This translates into CASRTLDRGPGGYTF.

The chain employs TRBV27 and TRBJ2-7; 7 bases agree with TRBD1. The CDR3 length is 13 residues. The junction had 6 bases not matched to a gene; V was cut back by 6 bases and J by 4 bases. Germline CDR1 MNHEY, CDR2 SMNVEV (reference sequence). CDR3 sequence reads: CASSRDSIYEQYF. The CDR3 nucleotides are TGTGCCAGCAGCCGGGACAGCATATACGAGCAGTACTTC.

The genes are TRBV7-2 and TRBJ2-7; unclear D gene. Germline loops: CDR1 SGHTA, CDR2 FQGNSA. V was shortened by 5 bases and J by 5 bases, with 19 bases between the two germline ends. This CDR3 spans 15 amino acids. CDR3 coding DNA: TGTGCCAGCAGCCCCACGCGATCCCGGGCCCACGAGCAGTACTTC. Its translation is CASSPTRSRAHEQYF.

The CDR3 DNA follows: TGTGCCAGCAGCGCAACTAGGACAGAACTCAAAGAGACCCAGTACTTC. This translates into CASSATRTELKETQYF. The chain links TRBV9 to TRBJ2-5; TRBD1 might be the D (6 bases). Germline V gives CDR1 SGDLS, CDR2 YYNGEE. The CDR3 consists of 16 residues. V was clipped by 3 bases and J by 3 bases, with 18 bases between them.

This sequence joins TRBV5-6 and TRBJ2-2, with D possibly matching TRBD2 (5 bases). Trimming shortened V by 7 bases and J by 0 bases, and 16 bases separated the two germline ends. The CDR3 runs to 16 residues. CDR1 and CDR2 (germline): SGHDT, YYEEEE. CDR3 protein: CASSTSGRPNTGELFF. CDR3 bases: TGTGCCAGCTCGACGTCGGGGAGACCGAACACCGGGGAGCTGTTTTTT.

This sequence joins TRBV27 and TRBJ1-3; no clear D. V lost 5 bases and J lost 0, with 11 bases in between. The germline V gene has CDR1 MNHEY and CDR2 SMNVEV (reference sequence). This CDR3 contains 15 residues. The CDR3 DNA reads TGTGCCAGCAGTGTACACAGAGGCTCTGGAAACACCATATATTTT. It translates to CASSVHRGSGNTIYF.

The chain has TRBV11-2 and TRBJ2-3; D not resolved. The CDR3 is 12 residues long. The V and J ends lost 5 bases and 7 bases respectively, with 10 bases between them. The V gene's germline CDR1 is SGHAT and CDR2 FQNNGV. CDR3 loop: CASSLQANTQYF. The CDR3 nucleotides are TGTGCCAGCAGCCTACAAGCGAATACGCAGTATTTT.

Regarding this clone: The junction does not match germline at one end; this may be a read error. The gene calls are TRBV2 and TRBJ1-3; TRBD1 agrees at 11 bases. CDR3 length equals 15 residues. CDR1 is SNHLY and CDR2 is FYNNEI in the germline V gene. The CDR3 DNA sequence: TGTGCCAGCAGTGAACAGTCCCGCGGACAGGGGGCTTCGCATTTT. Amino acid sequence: CASSEQSRGQGASHF. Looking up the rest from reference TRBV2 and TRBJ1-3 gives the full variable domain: EPEVTQTPSHQVTQMGQEVILRCVPISNHLYFYWYRQILGQKVEFLVSFYNNEISEKSEIFDDQFSVERPDGSNFTLKIRSTKLEDSAMYFCASSEQSRGQGASHFGEGSWLTVV.

CDR3 sequence reads: CAISGRGDTEAFF. In nucleotides, the CDR3 is TGTGCCATCAGTGGGAGGGGTGACACTGAAGCTTTCTTT. The chain is built from TRBV10-3 and TRBJ1-1; D might be TRBD1 (5 bases). Trimming removed 4 bases at V and 3 bases at J, with 9 bases between. The CDR3 has 13 amino acids. CDR1 is ENHRY, CDR2 SYGVKD, per germline.

Here the CDR3 reads CATSDHGPGRQFF. The CDR3 region has the DNA TGTGCCACCAGTGACCATGGACCGGGAAGACAGTTCTTC. The chain uses TRBV24-1 and TRBJ2-1, with a possible D match to TRBD2 (5 bases). V was cut by 4 bases and J by 13 bases, with 16 bases left in between. CDR1 and CDR2 from the germline V gene are KGHDR and SFDVKD. This CDR3 region has 13 residues.

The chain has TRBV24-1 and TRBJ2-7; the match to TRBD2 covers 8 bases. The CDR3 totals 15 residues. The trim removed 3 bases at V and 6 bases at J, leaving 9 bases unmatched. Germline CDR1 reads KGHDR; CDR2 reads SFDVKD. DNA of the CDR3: TGTGCCACCAGTGATCCTACGGCTAGCGGGCTCGAGCAGTACTTC. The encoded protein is CATSDPTASGLEQYF.